This is a list of T cell receptor beta chains from one sample in a study of shared clonotypes between healthy human individuals. Only in-frame clones appear in the TCRdb table, and some are missing; sequencing was by immunoSEQ multiplex PCR. Among about 1.1 million clones listed, approximately 77% were seen once. Sequenced input: memory CD4+ T cells from PBMCs. The source is a man between 18 and 35 years old in good health. Some clones in this sample may be carry-over from other donors' samples. The CDR3 runs from the conserved cysteine through the conserved F or W. The order of the fields is clone size, D gene, V gene, J gene, CDR3 DNA, CDR3 protein. A D gene is named only where the DNA matches it firmly. Clone size is not always given. Where it is, it says once, few, many or a class for expanded clones.

clone_size: .; d_call: .; v_call: TRBV6-1; j_call: TRBJ1-5; cdr3_nt: TGTGCCAGCACCCCGCTCGCTGGCCAGCCCCAGCATTTT; cdr3_aa: CASTPLAGQPQHF
clone_size: .; d_call: .; v_call: TRBV9; j_call: TRBJ2-1; cdr3_nt: TGTGCCAGCAGCGTAGAAGCAGACCACTACAATGAGCAGTTCTTC; cdr3_aa: CASSVEADHYNEQFF
clone_size: .; d_call: TRBD1; v_call: TRBV5-1; j_call: TRBJ2-3; cdr3_nt: TGCGCCAGCAGCAAGGGACAGGGAGGGGCAGATACGCAGTATTTT; cdr3_aa: CASSKGQGGADTQYF
clone_size: .; d_call: .; v_call: TRBV7-9; j_call: TRBJ2-2; cdr3_nt: TGTGCCAGCAGGGGCCGAGGGAGCACCGGGGAGCTGTTTTTT; cdr3_aa: CASRGRGSTGELFF
clone_size: .; d_call: TRBD2; v_call: TRBV7-9; j_call: TRBJ2-5; cdr3_nt: TGTGCCGGACTTAGCGGGAACCCAGGGGAGACCCAGTACTTC; cdr3_aa: CAGLSGNPGETQYF
clone_size: .; d_call: .; v_call: TRBV27; j_call: TRBJ1-1; cdr3_nt: TGTGCCAGCAGTGTACAGTATCGGAAGACTGAAGCTTTCTTT; cdr3_aa: CASSVQYRKTEAFF
clone_size: .; d_call: TRBD1; v_call: TRBV28; j_call: TRBJ2-7; cdr3_nt: TGTGCCAGCAGAACAGGGGGCTCAAGCCTCGAGCAGTACTTC; cdr3_aa: CASRTGGSSLEQYF
clone_size: .; d_call: TRBD2; v_call: TRBV2; j_call: TRBJ2-1; cdr3_nt: TGTGCCAGCAGGGGCGGACTAGCGGGAGTTTACCATGAGCAGTTCTTC; cdr3_aa: CASRGGLAGVYHEQFF
clone_size: .; d_call: .; v_call: TRBV6-5; j_call: TRBJ2-5; cdr3_nt: TGTGCCAGCAGTTTCACAGGGTTAGGGGGCCAAGAGACCCAGTACTTC; cdr3_aa: CASSFTGLGGQETQYF
clone_size: few; d_call: .; v_call: TRBV11-1; j_call: TRBJ2-7; cdr3_nt: TGTGCCAGCAGCTCCTTTACATTCGGAGACGAGCAGTACTTC; cdr3_aa: CASSSFTFGDEQYF
clone_size: .; d_call: .; v_call: TRBV5-1; j_call: TRBJ2-2; cdr3_nt: TGCGCCAGCAGTTCGGACACGCGACCGGGGGAGCTGTTTTTT; cdr3_aa: CASSSDTRPGELFF
clone_size: .; d_call: .; v_call: TRBV13; j_call: TRBJ2-3; cdr3_nt: TGTGCCAGCAGCTTAGTTGATAGCACAGATACGCAGTATTTT; cdr3_aa: CASSLVDSTDTQYF
clone_size: .; d_call: .; v_call: TRBV2; j_call: TRBJ2-2; cdr3_nt: TGTGCCAGCAGTCCTGACACATACACCGGGGAGCTGTTTTTT; cdr3_aa: CASSPDTYTGELFF
clone_size: .; d_call: TRBD1; v_call: TRBV25-1; j_call: TRBJ1-5; cdr3_nt: TGTGCCAGCAGTGAAGGGACAGGAGGCCAGCATTTT; cdr3_aa: CASSEGTGGQHF
clone_size: .; d_call: TRBD1; v_call: TRBV27; j_call: TRBJ2-7; cdr3_nt: TGTGCCAGCACCCAAGACAGGGCCTCCTACGAGCAGTACTTC; cdr3_aa: CASTQDRASYEQYF
clone_size: .; d_call: .; v_call: TRBV5-4; j_call: TRBJ2-2; cdr3_nt: TGTGCCAGCAGCTTGGCCCGTGCCGGGGAGCTGTTTTTT; cdr3_aa: CASSLARAGELFF
clone_size: .; d_call: TRBD1; v_call: TRBV5-4; j_call: TRBJ1-2; cdr3_nt: TGTGCCAGCAGCTCCAGGACAGGGAATGGCTACACCTTC; cdr3_aa: CASSSRTGNGYTF
clone_size: .; d_call: .; v_call: TRBV6-1; j_call: TRBJ2-3; cdr3_nt: TGTGCCATCACCTTAAGACCAGGCCCAAGAGATACGCAGTATTTT; cdr3_aa: CAITLRPGPRDTQYF
clone_size: .; d_call: .; v_call: TRBV6-6; j_call: TRBJ2-7; cdr3_nt: TGTGCCAGCAGTTCCGGTGACACCGAGCAGTACTTC; cdr3_aa: CASSSGDTEQYF
clone_size: .; d_call: TRBD1; v_call: TRBV29-1; j_call: TRBJ1-2; cdr3_nt: TGCAGCGTCCGGGACAGGGGGTTCGACGGCTACACCTTC; cdr3_aa: CSVRDRGFDGYTF
clone_size: .; d_call: TRBD1; v_call: TRBV19; j_call: TRBJ1-1; cdr3_nt: TGTGCCAGTAGTAGCGACAGGGGCTATGAGAGAGCTTTCTTT; cdr3_aa: CASSSDRGYERAFF
clone_size: .; d_call: .; v_call: TRBV28; j_call: TRBJ1-2; cdr3_nt: TGTGCCAGCACCCTTGATCTGAGAGAAAACTATGGCTACACCTTC; cdr3_aa: CASTLDLRENYGYTF
clone_size: .; d_call: .; v_call: TRBV2; j_call: TRBJ2-4; cdr3_nt: TGTGCCAGCAAGGGGAACACCTTAGCCAAAAACATTCAGTACTTC; cdr3_aa: CASKGNTLAKNIQYF
clone_size: .; d_call: .; v_call: TRBV5-5; j_call: TRBJ1-2; cdr3_nt: TGTGCCAGCAGCTTGGCGGGCAGTACTAACTATGGCTACACCTTC; cdr3_aa: CASSLAGSTNYGYTF
clone_size: .; d_call: .; v_call: TRBV5-1; j_call: TRBJ2-3; cdr3_nt: TGCGCCAGCAGCTTTGCGGGCCGTCAGGGGACAGATACGCAGTATTTT; cdr3_aa: CASSFAGRQGTDTQYF
clone_size: .; d_call: TRBD2; v_call: TRBV28; j_call: TRBJ2-7; cdr3_nt: TGTGCCAGCAGTTCCCCCGGGCTAGCGGGAGAATACGAGCAGTACTTC; cdr3_aa: CASSSPGLAGEYEQYF
clone_size: .; d_call: .; v_call: TRBV2; j_call: TRBJ2-5; cdr3_nt: TGTGCCAGCAGTGCCTCTAGCGCCCTTGAGACCCAGTACTTC; cdr3_aa: CASSASSALETQYF
clone_size: .; d_call: .; v_call: TRBV11-2; j_call: TRBJ2-2; cdr3_nt: TGTGCCAGCAGCTTCAGAAGCGCCACCGGGGAGCTGTTTTTT; cdr3_aa: CASSFRSATGELFF
clone_size: .; d_call: TRBD1; v_call: TRBV5-1; j_call: TRBJ2-5; cdr3_nt: TGCGCCAGCAGCTTGGCAGGGACAGGGGATGTGGAGACCCAGTACTTC; cdr3_aa: CASSLAGTGDVETQYF
clone_size: .; d_call: TRBD2; v_call: TRBV30; j_call: TRBJ2-7; cdr3_nt: TGTGCCTGGACTAGCGGGAGTTTAGGCGAGCAGTACTTC; cdr3_aa: CAWTSGSLGEQYF
clone_size: once; d_call: .; v_call: TRBV7-8; j_call: TRBJ2-7; cdr3_nt: TGTGCCAGCAGCTTAGGGGGCGACGAGCAGTACTTC; cdr3_aa: CASSLGGDEQYF
clone_size: .; d_call: .; v_call: TRBV14; j_call: TRBJ2-4; cdr3_nt: TGTGCCAGCAGCCAAGGAACCCGGGGGGCCAAAAACATTCAGTACTTC; cdr3_aa: CASSQGTRGAKNIQYF
clone_size: .; d_call: .; v_call: TRBV5-6; j_call: TRBJ2-1; cdr3_nt: TGTGCCAGCAGCTCCAGGGGGGGCGGGACACCCTACAATGAGCAGTTCTTC; cdr3_aa: CASSSRGGGTPYNEQFF
clone_size: .; d_call: TRBD2; v_call: TRBV25-1; j_call: TRBJ2-7; cdr3_nt: TGTGCCAGCCGGGGGACTAGCGGTACCTACGAGCAGTACTTC; cdr3_aa: CASRGTSGTYEQYF
clone_size: .; d_call: TRBD2; v_call: TRBV15; j_call: TRBJ2-1; cdr3_nt: TGTGCCACCAGCAGAGCGACTAGCGGGAGGGCCTTGACCTACAATGAGCAGTTCTTC; cdr3_aa: CATSRATSGRALTYNEQFF
clone_size: .; d_call: .; v_call: TRBV7-9; j_call: TRBJ2-5; cdr3_nt: TGTGCCAGCACCCCCCGACGGCAGTCCTACAACCTCCAAGAGACCCAGTACTTC; cdr3_aa: CASTPRRQSYNLQETQYF
clone_size: .; d_call: .; v_call: TRBV6-1; j_call: TRBJ1-3; cdr3_nt: TGTGCCAGCAGTGGACTGCCAGGTCGTGGCGGAAACACCATATATTTT; cdr3_aa: CASSGLPGRGGNTIYF
clone_size: .; d_call: TRBD1; v_call: TRBV5-6; j_call: TRBJ2-7; cdr3_nt: TGTGCCAGCAGCCTCGGGACAGAATCGTACGAGCAGTACTTC; cdr3_aa: CASSLGTESYEQYF
clone_size: .; d_call: TRBD1; v_call: TRBV28; j_call: TRBJ1-1; cdr3_nt: TGTGCCAGCAGTCGGGACAGGATAAACACTGAAGCTTTCTTT; cdr3_aa: CASSRDRINTEAFF
clone_size: once; d_call: TRBD1; v_call: TRBV5-3; j_call: TRBJ2-7; cdr3_nt: TGTGCCAGAAGCTTGGACCTGGCATGTGACAGGGCCCCCGAGAGCTCCTACGAGCAGTACTTC; cdr3_aa: CARSLDLACDRAPESSYEQYF
clone_size: .; d_call: TRBD2; v_call: TRBV4-1; j_call: TRBJ2-7; cdr3_nt: TGCGCCAGCAGCCAAGGGGAGGGGCAGAGTGGCGAGCAGTACTTC; cdr3_aa: CASSQGEGQSGEQYF
clone_size: .; d_call: .; v_call: TRBV29-1; j_call: TRBJ2-7; cdr3_nt: TGCAGCGTTGGTGGGAACTACTACGAGCAGTACTTC; cdr3_aa: CSVGGNYYEQYF
clone_size: .; d_call: TRBD1; v_call: TRBV7-9; j_call: TRBJ2-7; cdr3_nt: TGTGCCAGCAGCTTTCCTCCGGACAGGGCTAACGAGCAGTACTTC; cdr3_aa: CASSFPPDRANEQYF
clone_size: .; d_call: .; v_call: TRBV5-1; j_call: TRBJ2-1; cdr3_nt: TGCGCCAGCAGCTTAGGGGTCCCCAGCCTGAATGAGCAGTTCTTC; cdr3_aa: CASSLGVPSLNEQFF
clone_size: .; d_call: .; v_call: TRBV29-1; j_call: TRBJ2-2; cdr3_nt: TGCAGCGGGGGGAGTCCAATCTCAGGGGAGCTGTTTTTT; cdr3_aa: CSGGSPISGELFF
clone_size: .; d_call: .; v_call: TRBV6-1; j_call: TRBJ2-3; cdr3_nt: TGTGCCAGCAGTCAGAGAACTAGCACAGATACGCAGTATTTT; cdr3_aa: CASSQRTSTDTQYF
clone_size: once; d_call: .; v_call: TRBV15; j_call: TRBJ1-1; cdr3_nt: TGTGCCACCAGCAGAAGAGGCGAGACACGAGCTTTCTTT; cdr3_aa: CATSRRGETRAFF
clone_size: .; d_call: .; v_call: TRBV7-3; j_call: TRBJ2-7; cdr3_nt: TGTGCCAGCAGCTACTTGGGGCAAGCTGGATACGAGCAGTACTTC; cdr3_aa: CASSYLGQAGYEQYF
clone_size: .; d_call: .; v_call: TRBV21-1; j_call: TRBJ1-5; cdr3_nt: TGTGCCAGCAAGAAAACGGGGCGGCCCCAGCATTTT; cdr3_aa: CASKKTGRPQHF
clone_size: .; d_call: TRBD1; v_call: TRBV4-1; j_call: TRBJ1-3; cdr3_nt: TGCGCCAGCAGCCCTTGGGACAGCCGCTCTGGAAACACCACATATTTT; cdr3_aa: CASSPWDSRSGNTTYF